This T cell receptor (beta chain) was profiled in a study of blood T cells in healthy people across ages. A second PCR of 7 to 11 cycles used a sample-barcoded 5' primer and a J-beta primer mix. TCRdb re-called the 5' RACE reads through MiXCR, storing one row per CDR3 protein. The sample has more than 900,000 distinct CDR3 sequences, approximately 25% seen once. Findings of the study overall: Age brought a roughly linear fall in TCR beta diversity measured per million T cells.

As regards this clonotype: The antigen is not known.

In germline, CDR1 is SGHNT, CDR2 YENEEA. The ends were cut back, 2 bases at V and 4 bases at J, with 9 bases in the middle. The CDR3 is 14 residues long. These data also featured in a second study, about T cells of mothers and their children. That publication notes: Overlap in related mother-child pairs always slightly exceeded unrelated pairs, never significantly.

The origin of this receptor is a girl aged 2-10 years in good health. This chain connects TRBV11-3 to TRBJ1-3; no definite D call. Sequencing used blood. The CDR3 DNA is TGTGCCAGCAGCTTAATCGCAGACGGAAACACCATATATTTT. Protein sequence: CASSLIADGNTIYF.